This TCR beta chain was obtained from a study of Ad26.COV2.S vaccination and SARS-CoV-2 variants. This CDR3 region has 15 residues. As regards this clone: Its matching antigen is unknown.

This table comes from immunoSEQ multiplex PCR, and its TCRdb copy is limited to in-frame clones, with some not included. The repertoire consists of about 350,000 clones, with 90% to 95% occurring once and the leading ten covering 3% to 5%. Broader study findings: Vaccinees displayed broader spike-specific TCR repertoires than placebo recipients. Breadth, reportedly substantial, characterized the spike-specific CD8+ and CD4+ T cell responses after vaccination.

This TCR was sampled from a human donor who had recovered from COVID-19. The sample here was peripheral blood, taken after recovery from COVID-19. V is TRBV21-1 and J is TRBJ2-3; the DNA was not used to check the table's D call, TRBD2. TRBV21-1 constitutes a pseudogene. The DNA for the CDR3 is TGTGCCAGCAGCAAGGGCCCGGGACTAAAATTTACGCAGTATTTT. This sequence encodes CASSKGPGLKFTQYF.